The 25 T cell receptor beta chains given below trace back to one sample, sequenced in a study of cytomegalovirus exposure and HLA in healthy donors. The PCR ran on 60 Vbeta and 13 Jbeta primers. Method: immunoSEQ multiplex PCR; TCRdb's copy keeps in-frame clones and lacks some. This sample has roughly 110,000 clones, with around 77% found just once. The sequenced sample was PBMCs. These receptors were obtained from a woman aged 25-40 years in good health and CMV-seropositive.

The chain uses TRBV6-1 and TRBJ2-1, with D unresolved. Trimming took off 7 bases at V and 9 bases at J, with 7 bases between the two ends. Germline lookup yields CDR1 MNHNS and CDR2 SASEGT. This CDR3 contains 10 residues. The CDR3 sequence: CASMPGEQFF. The CDR3, as DNA: TGTGCCAGCATGCCCGGTGAGCAGTTCTTC.

There are a few counts of this clone. This chain connects TRBV30 to TRBJ1-5, with TRBD1 matching 9 bases. The ends lost 4 bases at V and 1 base at J; junction bases unmatched: 8. This CDR3 comprises 16 residues. CDR1 GTSNPN and CDR2 SVGIG come from the germline V gene (reference sequence). CDR3 nucleotide sequence: TGTGCCTGGACCCTAGGCGGGACAGGGAGCAATCAGCCCCAGCATTTT. Its translation: CAWTLGGTGSNQPQHF.

V is TRBV18 and J is TRBJ2-7; D is unclear. Germline V CDR1 and CDR2: KGHSH, LQKENI. V was clipped by 2 bases and J by 3 bases, with 11 bases between them. The CDR3 covers 14 residues. CDR3 nucleotide sequence: TGTGCCAGCTCACCAGGAGTCGGCGGCTACGAGCAGTACTTC. Translating gives CASSPGVGGYEQYF.

The chain links TRBV5-1 to TRBJ2-1, with 12 bases aligning to TRBD2. V was clipped by 2 bases and J by 12 bases; unmatched bases: 9. CDR3 size: 15 residues. Per the germline V gene, CDR1 is SGHRS and CDR2 is YFSETQ. This chain's CDR3 is CASSLEASGGASQFF. CDR3 DNA: TGCGCCAGCAGCTTAGAGGCTAGCGGGGGGGCATCGCAGTTCTTC.

This clone has more than one count but fewer than ten. The CDR3: CAIRHDSFLYNEQFF. The CDR3 region has the DNA TGTGCCATCAGACACGACAGTTTCCTTTACAATGAGCAGTTCTTC. The chain employs TRBV10-3 and TRBJ2-1; tentative D call: TRBD1 (5 bases). The CDR3 consists of 15 residues. CDR1 and CDR2 from the germline V gene are ENHRY and SYGVKD. Trimming shortened V by 6 bases and J by 4 bases, and 16 bases separated the two germline ends.

This clone was observed a handful of times. The chain uses TRBV13 and TRBJ1-5, with TRBD1 matching over 10 bases. V lost 4 bases and J lost 0; bases outside the gene matches: 3. Germline CDR1 reads PRHDT; CDR2 reads FYEKMQ (reference sequence). The CDR3 extends over 16 amino acids. This chain's CDR3 is CASSYGTGDSNQPQHF. The CDR3, as DNA: TGTGCCAGCAGCTACGGGACAGGGGATAGCAATCAGCCCCAGCATTTT. The complete variable domain, with remaining parts taken from reference TRBV13 and TRBJ1-5, reads AAGVIQSPRHLIKEKRETATLKCYPIPRHDTVYWYQQGPGQDPQFLISFYEKMQSDKGSIPDRFSAQQFSDYHSELNMSSLELGDSALYFCASSYGTGDSNQPQHFGDGTRLSIL.

The chain has TRBV30 and TRBJ1-4; no clear D. The V gene lost 2 bases and the J gene lost 8 bases, with 6 bases spanning the gap. Per germline, CDR1 GTSNPN and CDR2 SVGIG (reference sequence). The CDR3 extends over 11 amino acids. As DNA, the CDR3 is TGTGCCTGGAGTCTTAGAGAAAAACTGTTTTTT. This gives the protein CAWSLREKLFF. The entire variable domain, with the rest obtained from reference TRBV30 and TRBJ1-4, is as follows: SQTIHQWPATLVQPVGSPLSLECTVEGTSNPNLYWYRQAAGRGLQLLFYSVGIGQISSEVPQNLSASRPQDRQFILSSKKLLLSDSGFYLCAWSLREKLFFGSGTQLSVL.

The chain uses TRBV11-2 and TRBJ1-2; TRBD1 is a possible D gene (6 bases). The CDR3 contains 14 residues. The germline V and J ends were trimmed by 0 bases and 6 bases, with 11 bases remaining between them. Germline-derived CDR1 and CDR2 are SGHAT and FQNNGV. As DNA, the CDR3 is TGTGCCAGCAGCTTAGATATCAGGGGAAATGGCTACACCTTC. Its translation: CASSLDIRGNGYTF.

CDR3 nucleotide sequence: TGTGCCAGCAGCTTAGAGGGCCGCATCACTGAAGCTTTCTTT. Translated, it gives CASSLEGRITEAFF. The chain recombines TRBV11-2 with TRBJ1-1; D is uncertain. CDR1 and CDR2 from the germline V gene are SGHAT and FQNNGV. The CDR3 is 14 residues long. V shed 0 bases and J shed 4 bases, with 9 bases lying between them.

The V gene is TRBV5-1, the J gene TRBJ2-3, with 8 positions matching TRBD2. J gave up 2 bases and V 0 bases, and 11 bases lay outside the gene matches. The length of the CDR3 is 18 residues. Germline lookup yields CDR1 SGHRS and CDR2 YFSETQ. CDR3 DNA: TGCGCCAGCAGCTTGGAAATAGCGGGAACCACTCTCACAGATACGCAGTATTTT. Its protein is CASSLEIAGTTLTDTQYF.

This clone appeared a single time. The J gene is TRBJ2-1, the V gene TRBV29-1, with TRBD1 matching 9 bases. Per the germline V gene, CDR1 is SQVTM and CDR2 is ANQGSEA. V gave up 6 bases and J gave up 5 bases; unmatched junction bases: 11. This CDR3 is built from 15 residues. CDR3: CSVGEGQGKNNEQFF. In nucleotides, the CDR3 is TGCAGCGTGGGGGAAGGACAGGGGAAAAACAATGAGCAGTTCTTC.

This chain connects TRBV30 to TRBJ2-7; TRBD1 matches 7 bases. This CDR3 comprises 15 residues. The V gene's germline CDR1 is GTSNPN and CDR2 SVGIG (reference sequence). Trimming removed 2 bases from V and 3 bases from J; junction bases left unmatched: 10. DNA of the CDR3: TGTGCCTGGAGTAGGGGTCAGGGGGTAGTCTACGAGCAGTACTTC. This encodes CAWSRGQGVVYEQYF.

The chain employs TRBV5-6 and TRBJ1-5; D is uncertain. The length of the CDR3 is 12 residues. V gave up 0 bases and J gave up 5 bases, with 3 bases separating them. Per germline, CDR1 SGHDT and CDR2 YYEEEE. The DNA of the CDR3 is TGTGCCAGCAGCTTGGTAGATCAGCCCCAGCATTTT. Its protein is CASSLVDQPQHF.

This chain connects TRBV11-2 to TRBJ2-2, with a weak D call TRBD1 (5 bases). V lost 5 bases, J lost 9 bases, and 16 bases lay in between. Germline V gene lookup returns CDR1 SGHAT and CDR2 FQNNGV. The CDR3 is made up of 14 amino acids. CDR3 DNA: TGTGCCAGCAGCCACCCCGACAGTAGCCGGGAGCTGTTTTTT. This encodes CASSHPDSSRELFF.

The chain uses TRBV19 and TRBJ1-5; the D is unclear. This CDR3 is built from 12 residues. Germline CDR1 LNHDA, CDR2 SQIVND (reference sequence). V lost 2 bases and J lost 7, with 6 bases in between. As DNA, the CDR3 is TGTGCCAGTAGTATAATTGGCCAGCCCCAGCATTTT. This gives the protein CASSIIGQPQHF.

V and J are TRBV30 and TRBJ2-1; TRBD1 is a possible D gene (6 bases). Germline V gives CDR1 GTSNPN, CDR2 SVGIG (reference sequence). Deletions cut 2 bases from V and 5 bases from J, with 19 bases between. CDR3 length: 16 amino acids. CDR3 sequence reads: CAWSPGVRDHNNEQFF. The CDR3 DNA reads TGTGCCTGGAGTCCAGGGGTACGGGACCACAACAATGAGCAGTTCTTC.

The V and J genes are TRBV25-1 and TRBJ1-1; possible D gene TRBD1, 5 bases. The CDR3 covers 15 residues. Germline V gene data show CDR1 as MGHDK and CDR2 as SYGVNS. Deletions cut 1 base from V and 4 bases from J, with 13 bases between. The CDR3 DNA reads TGTGCCAGCAGTGAATCGTCCGAAAGGGGCACTGAAGCTTTCTTT. Translated, it gives CASSESSERGTEAFF.

The chain's CDR3 is CAITSSLAGGTNEQFF. In DNA, the CDR3 is TGTGCCATCACCTCCTCCCTAGCGGGAGGGACCAATGAGCAGTTCTTC. This chain joins TRBV10-3 and TRBJ2-1, with TRBD2 matching 12 bases. Trimming removed 7 bases from V and 6 bases from J; junction bases left unmatched: 10. Germline CDR1 is ENHRY and CDR2 is SYGVKD. This CDR3 region has 16 residues.

V gene TRBV6-1 combines with J gene TRBJ1-5; perhaps TRBD1 as D (6 bases). This CDR3 contains 17 residues. V was trimmed by 0 bases and J by 0 bases, leaving 12 bases between them. CDR1 and CDR2 from the germline V gene are MNHNS and SASEGT. CDR3 residues: CASSEARTVYSNQPQHF. Written as DNA, the CDR3 is TGTGCCAGCAGTGAAGCCCGGACAGTTTATAGCAATCAGCCCCAGCATTTT.

CDR3 coding DNA: TGCGCCAGCAGCCACGCTAGACGGAGTACCCGACTCGACAGGGGTTGGGGAATGAACACTGAAGCTTTCTTT. Translation: CASSHARRSTRLDRGWGMNTEAFF. The chain joins TRBV5-1 to TRBJ1-1; 8 positions agree with TRBD1. The V gene end was trimmed by 4 bases and the J gene end by 0 bases; junction bases not matched to a gene: 32. The germline V gene encodes CDR1 SGHRS and CDR2 YFSETQ. The CDR3 loop spans 24 amino acids.

This chain joins TRBV7-2 and TRBJ1-1; the D is unclear. Germline-derived CDR1 and CDR2 are SGHTA and FQGNSA. The CDR3 has 13 residues. Trimming left V 4 bases short and J 0 bases short, with 6 bases between. The CDR3 bases are TGTGCCAGCAGCTCCTCAGTGAACACTGAAGCTTTCTTT. It yields the protein CASSSSVNTEAFF. The full variable domain, rest sourced from reference TRBV7-2 and TRBJ1-1, is GAGVSQSPSNKVTEKGKDVELRCDPISGHTALYWYRQSLGQGLEFLIYFQGNSAPDKSGLPSDRFSAERTGGSVSTLTIQRTQQEDSAVYLCASSSSVNTEAFFGQGTRLTVV.

The rearrangement links TRBV19 to TRBJ1-2, with D tentatively TRBD1 (5 bases). The CDR3 is 16 amino acids. CDR1 and CDR2 from the germline V gene are LNHDA and SQIVND (reference sequence). Trimming removed 1 base at V and 2 bases at J, with 14 bases between. CDR3 bases: TGTGCCAGTAGTATAGTGGGGGGGGAGAGAAACTATGGCTACACCTTC. Amino acid sequence: CASSIVGGERNYGYTF. Filled out from reference TRBV19 and TRBJ1-2, the complete variable domain reads DGGITQSPKYLFRKEGQNVTLSCEQNLNHDAMYWYRQDPGQGLRLIYYSQIVNDFQKGDIAEGYSVSREKKESFPLTVTSAQKNPTAFYLCASSIVGGERNYGYTFGSGTRLTVV.

The chain is built from TRBV6-5 and TRBJ2-4, with D tentatively TRBD1 (5 bases). Germline V CDR1 and CDR2: MNHEY, SVGAGI. This CDR3 contains 14 residues. V lost 5 bases and J lost 0, with 8 bases in between. DNA for the CDR3: TGTGCCAGCAGTCAGGGTCTAGCCAAAAACATTCAGTACTTC. Its translation is CASSQGLAKNIQYF.

V gene TRBV5-1 combines with J gene TRBJ2-5; no firm D call. Germline loops: CDR1 SGHRS, CDR2 YFSETQ. The CDR3 totals 14 residues. The V end was cut by 4 bases, the J end by 2 bases, with 12 bases between. DNA for the CDR3: TGCGCCAGCAGCAGAGAAAACAGACAAGAGACCCAGTACTTC. This sequence encodes CASSRENRQETQYF.

J is TRBJ1-5 and V is TRBV30; tentatively, D is TRBD1 (6 bases). Germline CDR1 and CDR2: GTSNPN and SVGIG (reference sequence). The CDR3 is made up of 14 amino acids. Trimming removed 2 bases from V and 0 bases from J, with 8 bases in between. The CDR3: CAWSTGNSNQPQHF. The CDR3 DNA is TGTGCCTGGAGTACAGGGAATAGCAATCAGCCCCAGCATTTT. The variable domain in full, with the rest retrieved from reference TRBV30 and TRBJ1-5, is SQTIHQWPATLVQPVGSPLSLECTVEGTSNPNLYWYRQAAGRGLQLLFYSVGIGQISSEVPQNLSASRPQDRQFILSSKKLLLSDSGFYLCAWSTGNSNQPQHFGDGTRLSIL.